The clone carrying this TCR beta chain was seen a few times. Its antigen is unknown. This CDR3 comprises 15 residues. The V gene end was trimmed by 4 bases and the J gene end by 4 bases; junction bases not matched to a gene: 7. Looked up from germline, CDR1 is SGHTA and CDR2 is FQGTGA. Construction of the TCRbeta library involved unique molecular identifiers. TCRdb re-called the PCR reads through MiXCR, storing one row per CDR3 protein. The sample has about 300,000 distinct CDR3 sequences; 7.5% to 9% are singletons. These data are taken from a study of T-cell reconstitution after alpha-beta-depleted transplantation in children. General study results and limits: By about two months after transplant, alpha-beta T cells reportedly arose from several hundred graft clones that had expanded. Diversity and T-cell counts at one year after transplant derived mostly from new T cells. For some patients, TCRbeta diversity was high at day 60 because of recipient T cells and thymic progenitors that survived.

The material sequenced was peripheral blood, taken 360 days after TCRalphabeta/CD19-depleted stem cell transplant. The chain joins TRBV7-3 to TRBJ2-3; 8 positions agree with TRBD2. The receptor was isolated from a female patient between 2 and 15 years old who had a stem cell transplant for Fanconi anemia, so the T cells may come from the graft donor. The DNA of the CDR3 is TGTGCCAGCAGCTCCGACGGGGGGGCAGCAGATACGCAGTATTTT. This gives the protein CASSSDGGAADTQYF.